The 2 T cell receptor beta chains given below trace back to one sample, sequenced in a study of radiotherapy plus CTLA-4 blockade in lung cancer. Produced via immunoSEQ multiplex PCR; TCRdb's table is partial and in-frame only. This sample has 55,000 to 85,000 clones, with approximately 76% found just once. The sample was peripheral blood, taken from a patient treated with radiotherapy plus ipilimumab. The receptor source for this set is a human donor with non-small cell lung cancer whose response to radiotherapy plus ipilimumab could not be evaluated. Some clones in this sample may be carry-over from other donors' samples.

The chain has TRBV7-9 and TRBJ1-2; no clear D gene. The CDR3 contains 12 residues. Germline V gives CDR1 SEHNR, CDR2 FQNEAQ (reference sequence). Deletions cut 3 bases from V and 7 bases from J, with 9 bases between. CDR3 residues: CASSFGGTGYTF. CDR3 DNA sequence: TGTGCCAGCAGCTTTGGAGGAACTGGCTACACCTTC.

This clone was found a few times. V is TRBV28 and J is TRBJ1-4; D is unresolved. This CDR3 spans 15 amino acids. V shed 2 bases and J shed 8 bases, with 15 bases lying between them. Germline V gene sequence: CDR1 MDHEN, CDR2 SYDVKM. The CDR3 DNA reads TGTGCCAGCAGTTTAATCGGACCCCCGGGAGAAAAACTGTTTTTT. Its translation is CASSLIGPPGEKLFF. Full variable domain (remainder filled in from reference TRBV28 and TRBJ1-4): DVKVTQSSRYLVKRTGEKVFLECVQDMDHENMFWYRQDPGLGLRLIYFSYDVKMKEKGDIPEGYSVSREKKERFSLILESASTNQTSMYLCASSLIGPPGEKLFFGSGTQLSVL.